The present T cell receptor beta chain was sequenced within a study of blood T cell repertoires in COVID-19. Across the study: Both acute and convalescent COVID-19 samples were obtained from the United States, Italy and Spain.

This CDR3 has 13 amino acids. V shed 3 bases, J shed 4 bases, and the junction held 1 base outside the gene matches. Germline assignment: CDR1 MNHEY and CDR2 SMNVEV (reference sequence). In the original analysis: For nucleated cells, counts were estimated from reference gene primer amplification. TCRdb keeps only in-frame clones here, not all; method: immunoSEQ multiplex PCR. The DNA was the basis for D and trimming; V, J and clone size are from that table. The repertoire holds 150,000 to 200,000 clones, less than 85% seen once, with under 6.5% in the top ten. The specimen was PBMCs or T cells enriched from blood (not recorded which). J is TRBJ1-1 and V is TRBV27, with TRBD1 matching over 8 bases. This receptor was identified in a woman aged 55-70 years with acute COVID-19. CDR3 in amino acids: CASSFTGGTEAFF. The CDR3 nucleotides read TGTGCCAGCAGTTTTACAGGGGGCACTGAAGCTTTCTTT.